The 18 T cell receptor beta chains reported below all come from one sample, sequenced in a study of shared clonotypes between healthy human individuals. Repertoires were generated with immunoSEQ multiplex PCR, while TCRdb's copy carries only in-frame clones and drops some. The repertoire holds hundreds of thousands of clones, around 67% seen once, with approximately 1.7% in the top ten. The sequenced sample consisted of memory CD4+ T cells sorted from blood. Subset noted: CD45RA-negative fraction. The receptors were gathered from a woman between 25 and 40 years old in good health.

This clone showed up many times. The chain recombines TRBV21-1 with TRBJ2-5. TRBV21-1 is described as a pseudogene. The CDR3 length is 10 residues. The CDR3 region is CASQRETQYF. Written as DNA, the CDR3 is TGTGCCAGCCAAAGAGAGACCCAGTACTTC.

V gene TRBV19 combines with J gene TRBJ2-5; no reliable D call. CDR1 is LNHDA, CDR2 SQIVND, per germline (reference sequence). Trimming pared 3 bases from V and 7 bases from J, leaving 9 bases between. CDR3 length: 12 amino acids. CDR3 nucleotide sequence: TGTGCCAGTAGTATTAGTAAAGGGACCCAGTACTTC. It specifies CASSISKGTQYF.

This clone came up a few times. This rearrangement joins TRBV18 to TRBJ2-1, with TRBD2 as a possible D gene (6 bases). The CDR3 has 14 amino acids. The ends were cut back, 0 bases at V and 8 bases at J, with 11 bases in the middle. Germline V gene lookup returns CDR1 KGHSH and CDR2 LQKENI. CDR3 amino acids: CASSPPAGSDEQFF. The CDR3 coding sequence is TGTGCCAGCTCACCACCGGCCGGGAGCGATGAGCAGTTCTTC.

The chain employs TRBV27 and TRBJ2-1; 12 bases fit TRBD2. The CDR3 loop spans 15 amino acids. V lost 5 bases, J lost 12 bases, and 11 bases stayed unmatched. In germline, CDR1 is MNHEY, CDR2 SMNVEV (reference sequence). The CDR3, as DNA: TGTGCCAGCAGTCCAAGACTAGCGGGGGCTGGTGGGCAGTTCTTC. Amino acid sequence: CASSPRLAGAGGQFF.

The chain couples TRBV7-9 to TRBJ2-2; D possibly matches TRBD1 or TRBD2 (6 bases each). The CDR3 sequence is 15 residues long. CDR1 and CDR2 from the germline V gene are SEHNR and FQNEAQ (reference sequence). V shed 3 bases and J shed 6 bases, with 14 bases lying between them. DNA of the CDR3: TGTGCCAGCAGCTTGGACTGGGGGGCCCCCGGGGAGCTGTTTTTT. This codes for CASSLDWGAPGELFF. The full variable domain, its missing parts supplied by reference TRBV7-9 and TRBJ2-2, is DTGVSQNPRHKITKRGQNVTFRCDPISEHNRLYWYRQTLGQGPEFLTYFQNEAQLEKSRLLSDRFSAERPKGSFSTLEIQRTEQGDSAMYLCASSLDWGAPGELFFGEGSRLTVL.

This clone showed up just once. V gene TRBV14 combines with J gene TRBJ2-7, with D tentatively TRBD1 or TRBD2 (5 bases each). CDR1 is SGHDN, CDR2 FVKESK, per germline. V shed 0 bases and J shed 2 bases, with 11 bases lying between them. The CDR3 sequence is 15 residues long. CDR3 sequence reads: CASSQDRRGPYEQYF. CDR3 DNA sequence: TGTGCCAGCAGCCAAGATCGCCGGGGCCCCTACGAGCAGTACTTC.

The chain is built from TRBV7-9 and TRBJ2-3, with D perhaps matching TRBD2 (5 bases). Trimming left V 3 bases short and J 0 bases short, with 7 bases between. CDR1 is SEHNR, CDR2 FQNEAQ, per germline (reference sequence). This CDR3 has 14 amino acids. The CDR3 reads CASSFDYSTDTQYF. The CDR3, as DNA: TGTGCCAGCAGCTTTGACTACAGCACAGATACGCAGTATTTT.

The chain employs TRBV30 and TRBJ1-6; a possible D gene is TRBD1 (5 bases). CDR3 size: 15 residues. Trimming left V 3 bases short and J 9 bases short, with 18 bases between. Germline assignment: CDR1 GTSNPN and CDR2 SVGIG (reference sequence). The CDR3 bases are TGTGCCTGGAGGCCCCCCGCGGAGGGGATTTCACCCCTCCACTTT. Translated, it gives CAWRPPAEGISPLHF.

The J gene is TRBJ2-5, the V gene TRBV28; 11 nucleotides match TRBD2. CDR1 is MDHEN, CDR2 SYDVKM, per germline. This CDR3 spans 13 amino acids. V shed 8 bases, J shed 1 base, and the junction held 0 bases outside the gene matches. The CDR3 here is CASGTSGQETQYF. In DNA form, the CDR3 reads TGTGCCAGCGGGACTAGCGGCCAAGAGACCCAGTACTTC.

V and J are TRBV5-1 and TRBJ2-1; 7 bases fit TRBD1. The CDR3 covers 19 residues. Looked up from germline, CDR1 is SGHRS and CDR2 is YFSETQ. Trimming took 2 bases from V and 2 from J; bases not matched to a gene: 16. The CDR3 spells CASSFGGYSRGRTYNEQFF. For the CDR3, the DNA is TGCGCCAGCAGCTTTGGTGGGTATTCGAGGGGGCGTACCTACAATGAGCAGTTCTTC.

The V and J genes are TRBV29-1 and TRBJ2-1; 12 nucleotides agree with TRBD2. CDR1 SQVTM and CDR2 ANQGSEA come from the germline V gene. CDR3 length: 15 amino acids. V shed 0 bases and J 7 bases; nucleotides not matched to a gene: 4. CDR3 region: CSVEEGTSGRNEQFF. The CDR3 coding sequence is TGCAGCGTTGAAGAAGGAACTAGCGGGAGGAATGAGCAGTTCTTC.

The rearrangement joins TRBV5-4 to TRBJ2-5; D might be TRBD1 (6 bases). CDR1 and CDR2 from the germline V gene are SGHNT and YYREEE (reference sequence). V lost 0 bases and J 5 bases, leaving 14 bases between the germline ends. The CDR3 totals 15 residues. This CDR3 reads CASSLGQGPGETQYF. DNA for the CDR3: TGTGCCAGCAGCTTGGGGCAGGGGCCCGGGGAGACCCAGTACTTC.

This clone has just a few counts. V and J are TRBV6-5 and TRBJ1-2; unclear D gene. Germline loops: CDR1 MNHEY, CDR2 SVGAGI. V gave up 5 bases and J gave up 0 bases, with 13 bases separating them. The CDR3 is 15 residues long. CDR3 nucleotides: TGTGCCAGCAGTCCGAACCGCGGGCCTAACTATGGCTACACCTTC. It translates to CASSPNRGPNYGYTF.

V is TRBV29-1 and J is TRBJ2-1; TRBD2 agrees at 7 bases. The CDR3 extends over 14 amino acids. Trimming took 1 base from V and 5 from J; bases not matched to a gene: 5. Per germline, CDR1 SQVTM and CDR2 ANQGSEA. In DNA form, the CDR3 reads TGCAGCGTTGAAGTGGGACTATTCGACAATGAGCAGTTCTTC. Translating it yields CSVEVGLFDNEQFF.

The rearrangement links TRBV5-1 to TRBJ1-2, with D uncertain. The germline CDR1 and CDR2 sequences are SGHRS and YFSETQ. V lost 0 bases and J lost 7, with 16 bases in between. This CDR3 has 15 residues. The DNA for the CDR3 is TGCGCCAGCAGCTTGGAAGCGGGGTTGGTTGGTGGCTACACCTTC. Amino acids: CASSLEAGLVGGYTF. Variable domain in full (rest from reference TRBV5-1 and TRBJ1-2): KAGVTQTPRYLIKTRGQQVTLSCSPISGHRSVSWYQQTPGQGLQFLFEYFSETQRNKGNFPGRFSGRQFSNSRSEMNVSTLELGDSALYLCASSLEAGLVGGYTFGSGTRLTVV.

This clone was found a few times. The V gene is TRBV9, the J gene TRBJ1-1; D is perhaps TRBD1 (5 bases). Trimming pared 3 bases from V and 0 bases from J, leaving 12 bases between. CDR1 SGDLS and CDR2 YYNGEE come from the germline V gene. The CDR3 extends over 15 amino acids. The DNA of the CDR3 is TGTGCCAGCAGCGATCCAGGGCAAATGAACACTGAAGCTTTCTTT. Encoded protein: CASSDPGQMNTEAFF. The complete variable domain, with remaining parts taken from reference TRBV9 and TRBJ1-1, reads DSGVTQTPKHLITATGQRVTLRCSPRSGDLSVYWYQQSLDQGLQFLIQYYNGEERAKGNILERFSAQQFPDLHSELNLSSLELGDSALYFCASSDPGQMNTEAFFGQGTRLTVV.

This clone was counted at least ten times. V gene TRBV7-2 combines with J gene TRBJ2-5, with 9 bases matching TRBD1. The germline gives CDR1 SGHTA, CDR2 FQGNSA. V lost 3 bases, J lost 0 bases, and 5 bases stayed unmatched. The CDR3 consists of 16 residues. CDR3 DNA: TGTGCCAGCAGCTTCTCCGGGACAGGGTACCAAGAGACCCAGTACTTC. Protein product: CASSFSGTGYQETQYF.

This clone was detected only a few times. The chain combines TRBV19 with TRBJ2-3, with D maybe TRBD2 (6 bases). Germline CDR1 reads LNHDA; CDR2 reads SQIVND (reference sequence). Trimming shortened V by 1 base and J by 8 bases, and 13 bases separated the two germline ends. The CDR3 is 14 residues long. The CDR3 protein is CASSIGEDLGTQYF. CDR3 nucleotides: TGTGCCAGTAGTATAGGGGAGGACCTGGGTACGCAGTATTTT.